What follows is one T cell receptor (beta chain) and its context. The CDR3 spans 18 residues. V was clipped by 0 bases and J by 0 bases, with 19 bases between them. Germline CDR1 SGHDT, CDR2 YYEEEE. The sample is drawn from a study of cytomegalovirus exposure and HLA in healthy donors. The primer mix had 60 Vbeta and 13 Jbeta primers. The assay was immunoSEQ multiplex PCR, and TCRdb's table has in-frame clones only and misses some. Its table lists over 100,000 clones. Sequenced input: PBMCs. The rearrangement links TRBV5-6 to TRBJ2-7; no reliable D call. This sequence was found in a man between 18 and 29 years old in good health and CMV-seronegative. CDR3 protein: CASSLGARHLPVSYEQYF. DNA of the CDR3: TGTGCCAGCAGCTTGGGGGCGAGACACCTGCCGGTCTCCTACGAGCAGTACTTC.